Listed here are 27 T cell receptor beta chains from one sample, sequenced in a study of blood T cell repertoires in COVID-19. The table came from immunoSEQ multiplex PCR; TCRdb's copy has only in-frame clones and leaves some out. The data contain approximately 300,000 clones, about 90% of them singletons. The sequenced sample was peripheral blood. These TCRs come from a man aged 18 to 30 who had recovered from COVID-19.

The chain combines TRBV20-1 with TRBJ1-3; D may be TRBD1 (5 bases). CDR1 is DFQATT and CDR2 is SNEGSKA in the germline V gene (reference sequence). This CDR3 is built from 11 residues. The DNA of the CDR3 is TGCAGGGTGGACCGGGGGAACACCATATATTTT. Translating gives CRVDRGNTIYF.

CDR3 protein: CASGRSGGYEKLFF. The CDR3 DNA follows: TGTGCCAGCGGCCGATCAGGGGGATATGAAAAACTGTTTTTT. The chain is built from TRBV6-5 and TRBJ1-4; 7 nucleotides match TRBD1. The V gene's germline CDR1 is MNHEY and CDR2 SVGAGI. V gave up 8 bases and J gave up 6 bases; unmatched junction bases: 9. The CDR3 spans 14 residues.

This chain links TRBV11-2 with TRBJ2-7, with D tentatively TRBD1 (6 bases). V lost 4 bases, J lost 3 bases, and 13 bases lay in between. The germline V gene encodes CDR1 SGHAT and CDR2 FQNNGV. The CDR3 sequence is 14 residues long. CDR3 amino acids: CASSSDGQIYEQYF. The CDR3 DNA sequence: TGTGCCAGCAGCTCTGATGGACAGATCTACGAGCAGTACTTC.

The chain recombines TRBV5-1 with TRBJ2-5; D call uncertain. V was shortened by 0 bases and J by 5 bases, with 8 bases between the two germline ends. The CDR3 consists of 13 residues. The V gene's germline CDR1 is SGHRS and CDR2 YFSETQ. The CDR3 is CASSLASAETQYF. The DNA of the CDR3 is TGCGCCAGCAGCTTGGCGTCTGCGGAGACCCAGTACTTC.

The V and J genes are TRBV29-1 and TRBJ1-1, with D unresolved. Germline assignment: CDR1 SQVTM and CDR2 ANQGSEA. V was cut by 8 bases and J by 5 bases, with 21 bases left in between. There are 14 residues in the CDR3. The CDR3 region is CSSSKNGVGTEAFF. CDR3 DNA: TGCAGCTCCTCAAAGAACGGGGTGGGGACTGAAGCTTTCTTT.

The chain combines TRBV6-1 with TRBJ1-1; no clear D. Looked up from germline, CDR1 is MNHNS and CDR2 is SASEGT. The germline V and J ends were trimmed by 3 bases and 7 bases, with 18 bases remaining between them. The CDR3 is 15 amino acids. CDR3 DNA: TGTGCCAGCAGTGAGTTTGTAGGAGGAGCCGGTGAAGCTTTCTTT. Translation: CASSEFVGGAGEAFF.

The V gene is TRBV7-9, the J gene TRBJ2-1; TRBD2 is a possible D gene (5 bases). Germline V gene data show CDR1 as SEHNR and CDR2 as FQNEAQ (reference sequence). V was cut by 5 bases and J by 0 bases, with 11 bases left in between. This CDR3 is 15 amino acids long. The CDR3 DNA follows: TGTGCCAGCAGCGTCGGAGGCCGCTCCTACAATGAGCAGTTCTTC. It is translated as CASSVGGRSYNEQFF.

V usage is TRBV7-9 and J usage is TRBJ2-7, with D possibly matching TRBD1 (5 bases). V lost 4 bases to trimming and J lost 2 bases, with 12 bases between them. The CDR3 runs 14 residues. Germline CDR1 reads SEHNR; CDR2 reads FQNEAQ (reference sequence). For the CDR3, the DNA is TGTGCCAGCAGCTCCGACAGCCCTCCCTACGAGCAGTACTTC. This codes for CASSSDSPPYEQYF.

The V and J genes are TRBV27 and TRBJ1-5; perhaps TRBD1 as D (6 bases). Per the germline V gene, CDR1 is MNHEY and CDR2 is SMNVEV (reference sequence). V lost 5 bases and J lost 5, with 13 bases in between. The CDR3 loop spans 14 amino acids. The CDR3 region is CASSLQGMDQPQHF. CDR3 DNA sequence: TGTGCCAGCAGTCTACAGGGAATGGATCAGCCCCAGCATTTT.

CDR3 bases: TGCAGCGTTGAAGGCAGTAACACTGAAGCTTTCTTT. Translating gives CSVEGSNTEAFF. V is TRBV29-1 and J is TRBJ1-1; no clear D. With 1 base removed from V and 2 bases from J, the gap between germline ends came to 5 bases. This CDR3 is built from 12 residues. Germline CDR1 and CDR2: SQVTM and ANQGSEA.

The chain recombines TRBV19 with TRBJ2-7; TRBD1 matches 7 bases. The V and J ends lost 0 bases and 0 bases, in that order; junction bases with no gene match: 5. The CDR3 contains 16 residues. CDR1 LNHDA and CDR2 SQIVND come from the germline V gene (reference sequence). CDR3 region: CASSIDTTGISYEQYF. In DNA form, the CDR3 reads TGTGCCAGTAGTATAGACACGACAGGGATCTCCTACGAGCAGTACTTC.

The gene calls are TRBV4-1 and TRBJ2-1, with a possible D match to TRBD1 (6 bases). This CDR3 has 14 amino acids. The ends were cut back, 1 base at V and 6 bases at J, with 10 bases in the middle. The germline V gene has CDR1 MGHRA and CDR2 YSYEKL. CDR3 in DNA: TGCGCCAGCAGCCAAGTCGGCAGGGGCAATGAGCAGTTCTTC. Amino acid sequence: CASSQVGRGNEQFF.

The chain links TRBV7-9 to TRBJ2-7, with D possibly being TRBD1 (5 bases). Trimming took off 5 bases at V and 3 bases at J, with 20 bases between the two ends. The germline V gene encodes CDR1 SEHNR and CDR2 FQNEAQ (reference sequence). The CDR3 extends over 16 amino acids. CDR3 loop: CASSGALRGGFYEQYF. The DNA of the CDR3 is TGTGCCAGCAGCGGGGCCCTTAGAGGCGGCTTCTACGAGCAGTACTTC. Looking up the rest from reference TRBV7-9 and TRBJ2-7 gives the full variable domain: DTGVSQNPRHKITKRGQNVTFRCDPISEHNRLYWYRQTLGQGPEFLTYFQNEAQLEKSRLLSDRFSAERPKGSFSTLEIQRTEQGDSAMYLCASSGALRGGFYEQYFGPGTRLTVT.

Only one count was recorded for this clone. The J gene is TRBJ2-5, the V gene TRBV5-6, with D perhaps matching TRBD2 (5 bases). This CDR3 is built from 11 residues. V was clipped by 2 bases and J by 7 bases, with 6 bases between them. Germline V lookup: CDR1 SGHDT, CDR2 YYEEEE. For the CDR3, the DNA is TGTGCCAGCAGCTTTGAGGGGACCCAGTACTTC. Protein product: CASSFEGTQYF. The full variable domain, completed using reference TRBV5-6 and TRBJ2-5, is DAGVTQSPTHLIKTRGQQVTLRCSPKSGHDTVSWYQQALGQGPQFIFQYYEEEERQRGNFPDRFSGHQFPNYSSELNVNALLLGDSALYLCASSFEGTQYFGPGTRLLVL.

The chain employs TRBV6-2 or TRBV6-3 and TRBJ2-1; 9 bases align to TRBD2. Looked up from germline, CDR1 is MNHEY and CDR2 is SVGEGT. The V and J ends lost 6 bases and 7 bases, in that order; junction bases with no gene match: 16. The CDR3 contains 17 residues. In DNA form, the CDR3 reads TGTGCCAGCAGGTACCCCTCCGGGACTAGCAATTGGAATGAGCAGTTCTTC. The encoded protein is CASRYPSGTSNWNEQFF.

The rearrangement links TRBV19 to TRBJ1-1; D call uncertain. The CDR3 spans 15 residues. V lost 2 bases, J lost 8 bases, and 18 bases lay in between. Germline CDR1 reads LNHDA; CDR2 reads SQIVND (reference sequence). The CDR3 sequence: CASSISAAGSVEAFF. The DNA of the CDR3 is TGTGCCAGTAGTATATCAGCAGCGGGGTCCGTCGAAGCTTTCTTT.

The chain combines TRBV5-4 with TRBJ2-7; possible D gene TRBD2, 6 bases. Germline V gives CDR1 SGHNT, CDR2 YYREEE (reference sequence). Trimming took 2 bases from V and 1 from J, leaving 10 bases between them. The CDR3 length is 14 residues. In DNA form, the CDR3 reads TGTGCCAGCAGCTTCTCCGGGAGATCCTACGAGCAGTACTTC. Amino acid sequence: CASSFSGRSYEQYF.

The genes are TRBV6-5 and TRBJ1-2, with a possible D match to TRBD1 (6 bases). The V gene lost 5 bases and the J gene lost 5 bases, with 9 bases spanning the gap. The CDR3 is made up of 12 amino acids. Germline V lookup: CDR1 MNHEY, CDR2 SVGAGI. CDR3 DNA sequence: TGTGCCAGCAGTAACGGACAGTATGGCTACACCTTC. Translating gives CASSNGQYGYTF.

This clone was counted a few times. CDR3 nucleotides: TGTGCCAGTAGTACCGGGGACAGGGGGCAATGGACCCAGTACTTC. This translates into CASSTGDRGQWTQYF. The V and J genes are TRBV19 and TRBJ2-5, with 12 bases lining up with TRBD1. This CDR3 has 15 amino acids. The V gene's germline CDR1 is LNHDA and CDR2 SQIVND (reference sequence). With V trimmed by 4 bases and J by 7 bases, 7 bases remained unmatched.

This clone was counted once. The chain is built from TRBV5-4 and TRBJ1-1; 9 bases match TRBD1. The V and J ends lost 4 bases and 5 bases, in that order; junction bases with no gene match: 9. CDR1 and CDR2 from the germline V gene are SGHNT and YYREEE (reference sequence). This CDR3 is built from 15 residues. CDR3 sequence (DNA): TGTGCCAGCAGCCTGGGGGGGACAGGGTTTACTGAAGCTTTCTTT. This encodes CASSLGGTGFTEAFF. The full variable domain, rest sourced from reference TRBV5-4 and TRBJ1-1, is ETGVTQSPTHLIKTRGQQVTLRCSSQSGHNTVSWYQQALGQGPQFIFQYYREEENGRGNFPPRFSGLQFPNYSSELNVNALELDDSALYLCASSLGGTGFTEAFFGQGTRLTVV.

V is TRBV7-2 and J is TRBJ2-3, with 9 bases aligning to TRBD2. V shed 5 bases, J shed 4 bases, and the junction held 7 bases outside the gene matches. CDR3 length: 15 residues. Germline lookup yields CDR1 SGHTA and CDR2 FQGNSA. The CDR3 reads CASSASGGRADTQYF. CDR3 nucleotides: TGTGCCAGCAGCGCAAGCGGGGGGAGGGCAGATACGCAGTATTTT.

The chain employs TRBV7-8 and TRBJ2-1, with TRBD2 as a possible D gene (5 bases). With 3 bases removed from V and 6 bases from J, the gap between germline ends came to 12 bases. Germline CDR1 reads SGHVS; CDR2 reads FQNEAQ. The CDR3 contains 14 residues. The CDR3 DNA follows: TGTGCCAGCAGCTTTGCGGAGGTAGGCAATGAGCAGTTCTTC. As protein: CASSFAEVGNEQFF.

The V call is TRBV9, the J call TRBJ2-3, with TRBD1 matching 7 bases. J lost 5 bases, V lost 3 bases, and 3 bases had no gene match. Per germline, CDR1 SGDLS and CDR2 YYNGEE. The CDR3 is 13 residues long. CDR3 DNA sequence: TGTGCCAGCAGCGCCTCAGGGGGAGATACGCAGTATTTT. This translates into CASSASGGDTQYF. The full variable domain, rest sourced from reference TRBV9 and TRBJ2-3, is DSGVTQTPKHLITATGQRVTLRCSPRSGDLSVYWYQQSLDQGLQFLIQYYNGEERAKGNILERFSAQQFPDLHSELNLSSLELGDSALYFCASSASGGDTQYFGPGTRLTVL.

J is TRBJ2-7 and V is TRBV5-4; TRBD1 is a possible D gene (5 bases). CDR3 size: 14 residues. The germline V and J ends were trimmed by 0 bases and 10 bases, with 17 bases remaining between them. Germline loops: CDR1 SGHNT, CDR2 YYREEE (reference sequence). The CDR3 loop is CASSLGEQAALQYF. The CDR3 DNA reads TGTGCCAGCAGCTTGGGGGAACAGGCCGCACTACAGTACTTC. Full variable domain (outside the CDR3, taken from reference TRBV5-4 and TRBJ2-7): ETGVTQSPTHLIKTRGQQVTLRCSSQSGHNTVSWYQQALGQGPQFIFQYYREEENGRGNFPPRFSGLQFPNYSSELNVNALELDDSALYLCASSLGEQAALQYFGPGTRLTVT.

The chain employs TRBV18 and TRBJ1-2; 8 bases line up with TRBD1. V lost 5 bases, J lost 3 bases, and 11 bases stayed unmatched. CDR1 KGHSH and CDR2 LQKENI come from the germline V gene. The CDR3 is 16 residues long. DNA for the CDR3: TGTGCCAGCTCAACCTATAATCAGGGGGCAGACTATGGCTACACCTTC. This gives the protein CASSTYNQGADYGYTF.

The chain is built from TRBV15 and TRBJ2-5; weak D call: TRBD1 (6 bases). The CDR3 contains 14 residues. CDR1 LNHNV and CDR2 YYDKDF come from the germline V gene (reference sequence). With 4 bases removed from V and 6 bases from J, the gap between germline ends came to 15 bases. CDR3 sequence reads: CATSIGGTGKTQYF. As DNA, the CDR3 is TGTGCCACCAGCATTGGGGGCACGGGAAAGACCCAGTACTTC.

The chain has TRBV11-3 and TRBJ2-7, with 7 bases lining up with TRBD1. J gave up 2 bases and V 1 base, and 5 bases lay outside the gene matches. Germline CDR1 reads SGHNT; CDR2 reads YENEEA. This CDR3 has 15 amino acids. The CDR3 DNA follows: TGTGCCAGCAGCTTAGGACAGGGTCCTACCTACGAGCAGTACTTC. Translation: CASSLGQGPTYEQYF.